This T cell receptor (beta chain) was recovered during a study of regulatory T cells in long-lasting Graves disease (dated by TCRdb to about 2021). Study-wide context: Patients with newly diagnosed Graves' disease had been on antithyroid drugs for under 3 months. TCR sequencing covered some 13 persistent and 20 newly diagnosed Graves' disease patients, 33 samples in total. The study took place in China and was registered as a clinical trial. Persistent Graves' disease patients were compared with newly diagnosed Graves' disease patients by peripheral blood TCR sequencing and RNA sequencing. Overall study outcomes, separate from this receptor: The authors noted that the small sample size was a limitation that may lower accuracy. More public clonotypes were shared among persistent patients (roughly 2,900) than among newly diagnosed patients (roughly 1,000). Sequencing and analysis were limited to the TCR beta chain. Compared with newly diagnosed patients, persistent Graves' disease patients had lower TCR Shannon entropy and fewer highly expanded clones, which suggests clonal expansion. Only peripheral blood was studied, because thyroid tissue, the primary lesion, was inaccessible. Preferential use of TRBV28, TRBJ1-2 and TRBJ2-5 was observed in persistent disease, whereas TRBV20-1 and TRBJ2-1 were favored in newly diagnosed disease.

Library prep was done by multiplex PCR. TCRdb shows the sequencer as Illumina HiSeq 4000. iRepertoire HTBI primers and Arm-PCR amplification of CDR3 regions were used to construct TCR beta libraries. Before sequencing, the PCR products went through gel purification. From the authors' description of their analysis: Across samples, roughly 60 TRBV and 15 or so TRBJ segments were identified and used for gene usage analysis of CDR3 amino acid clonotypes. COPE and FqMerger were used to merge filtered high-quality paired reads into contigs. BLAST was used to align contigs to IMGT TRBV, TRBD and TRBJ reference genes, with CDR3 defined following IMGT. Any clonotype with a frequency above 0.1% was counted as a highly expanded clone. Shannon entropy was used to measure repertoire diversity, and the Gini coefficient was used to measure V-J evenness. A clonotype found in more than one individual was treated as public. TCRdb reworked the public reads: Q25 trimming with fastp, MiXCR clone assembly, productive beta chains retained. Entries that share a CDR3 protein sequence are merged under the most common genes and DNA. None of the V and J calls come from the authors' own analysis; TCRdb made them. Here the sample has about 530,000 distinct CDR3 sequences; more than 15% occur a single time. Clones ranked in the top ten supply just under 25% of the sample.

The sample holds many counts of this clonotype. The antigen this receptor binds is unknown. No quality values exist for individual bases; no much larger clone is one base distant. The CDR3 sequence holds 13 residues, the cysteine and phenylalanine included. Only the CDR3 DNA is retained, 39 bases long and in frame from the first base. Trimming removed 8 bases from V and 4 bases from J, leaving 13 bases between the germline ends. CDR1 and CDR2 are drawn from the germline V gene: SNHLY, FYNNEI. Read against the paper, the sample's time point label means: newly diagnosed GD, antithyroid drugs for less than 3 months. RNA was extracted from PBMCs in TRIzol for both TCR sequencing and RNA sequencing. The diagnosis of Graves' disease was made according to American Thyroid Association guidelines. Patients were recruited from an endocrinology department in Xi'an, China. Each patient gave around 9 milliliters of peripheral blood, collected in an EDTA anticoagulant tube. Ficoll Paque Plus density gradient separation was used to isolate PBMCs, and no additional T cell sorting was done. RNA quality was checked with an Agilent 2100 Bioanalyzer and agarose gel, and concentration with a NanoDrop 2000.

A further study also used this sample, focusing on T cells in Graves' hyperthyroidism and ophthalmopathy. The second study also describes: Stable Graves' hyperthyroidism was defined as no progression to ophthalmopathy during 18 months of follow-up. Hyperthyroidism patients were newly diagnosed, with disease duration under 2 months, and aged 18 to 65 years. Patients with uncontrolled infections, other autoimmune diseases, pregnancy or lactation were excluded. Diagnoses were established on the basis of clinical symptoms, serum thyroxine and TRAb, thyroid ultrasound, and orbital computed tomography. For the first round of RT-PCR on the TCR CDR3, the HTBI primer set was used together with the Qiagen OneStep RT-PCR kit. Most expanded thyroid clonotypes (frequency above 0.001) were also detected in blood, a finding suggesting that blood repertoires may reflect thyroid immune responses. A model built on a 13 V-J signature distinguished ophthalmopathy from stable hyperthyroidism, reaching around 88% sensitivity and under 84% specificity in cross-validation and 80%/75% in testing. In validation, the model predicted progression to ophthalmopathy a median of about 5.9 months before onset, with approximately 71% sensitivity and 72.22% specificity. TCR V-J signatures able to tell the groups apart were searched for in a discovery cohort of approximately 95 patients, of whom fewer than 45 had Graves' ophthalmopathy and about 55 had stable Graves' hyperthyroidism. Whether ophthalmopathy could be predicted prospectively was tested in an independent validation cohort made up of some 20 hyperthyroidism patients plus 17 patients who later progressed to ophthalmopathy. The 90 to 100 discovery patients were randomly divided into training and test sets at a 7:3 ratio. The study also compared thyroid tissue and blood T-cell repertoires from several Graves' hyperthyroidism patients. Following sampling, methimazole starting at 30 mg daily was given to hyperthyroidism patients, and high-dose intravenous methylprednisolone was given to ophthalmopathy patients. Libraries were constructed in a second round of multiplex PCR, after which size selection and purification were carried out. Libraries were sequenced paired-end with 100 bp reads on an Illumina HiSeq2000. Raw data were processed with SOAPnuke, discarding reads with adapters, uncalled bases, mean Phred below 15, or no exact constant-primer or identifier match. COPE v1.2.5 was used to merge high-quality paired reads, and clonotypes were defined as unique nucleotide sequences. Clonotypes were aligned to IMGT TRBV, TRBD and TRBJ reference segments using MiTCR v1.1. The analysis was restricted to V-J combinations with a frequency above 0.0001, which together covered roughly 99% of the repertoires. The TCS score was defined as the ratio of F50 (clonal expansion) to E x V (chaos), calculated using BLOSUM62-based TCRdist between CDR3 peptides within each V-J. Welch's t-statistics and random forest reduced around 550 V-J features to about 13, which were used in a naive Bayes classifier (R e1071). Sample size was not statistically predetermined, and blinding of investigators to group allocation was not performed. According to the paper, TCR Vbeta CDR3 sequencing was carried out on approximately 140 peripheral blood samples, which came from fewer than 50 ophthalmopathy, approximately 72 hyperthyroidism and approximately 17 progressor patients.

The TCR was taken from a middle-aged woman with Graves disease. Donor details come from another sample of the same person, matched by shared clones. The V and J segments used are TRBV2 and TRBJ2-3; perhaps TRBD2 is the D gene, with 6 bases matching. Sequenced material: peripheral blood mononuclear cells (PBMCs), taken at new diagnosis, from a patient treated with antithyroid drugs. The nucleotides are TGTGCCAGCGGCCCCGGGACTTCAGATACGCAGTATTTT. This translates into CASGPGTSDTQYF.